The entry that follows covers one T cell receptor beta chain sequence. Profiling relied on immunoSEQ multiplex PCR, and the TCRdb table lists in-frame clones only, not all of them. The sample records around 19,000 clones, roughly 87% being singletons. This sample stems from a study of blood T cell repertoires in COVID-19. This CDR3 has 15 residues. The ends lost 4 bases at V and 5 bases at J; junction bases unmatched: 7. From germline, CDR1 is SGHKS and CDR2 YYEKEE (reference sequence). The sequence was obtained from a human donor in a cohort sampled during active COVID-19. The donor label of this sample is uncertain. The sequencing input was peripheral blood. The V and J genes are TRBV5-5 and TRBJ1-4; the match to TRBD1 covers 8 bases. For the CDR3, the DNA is TGTGCCAGCAGCCTATCGGGACAGGACAATGAAAAACTGTTTTTT. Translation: CASSLSGQDNEKLFF.